The present entry profiles one TCR beta chain with its context. Its specificity is not known. The data derive from a study of T cell repertoires in cytomegalovirus infection. Study details: Selection of CMV epitopes for the study included recently identified HLA-C-restricted and well-studied HLA-B-restricted ones. It was the public TCR beta signatures that indicated both CMV infection and matching HLA type. Study-wide results and limits: Across the ex vivo response, the dominant clonotypes were HLA-C-restricted CMV-specific TCR beta clonotypes. People with CMV and the relevant HLA were identified by cumulative public TCR beta family frequency.

The V and J ends lost 5 bases and 5 bases respectively, with 7 bases between them. CDR3 size: 12 residues. Germline CDR1 SGHTA, CDR2 FQGNSA. A single record per CDR3 protein comes from TCRdb applying MiXCR to the reads. The data show 350,000 to 400,000 distinct CDR3 sequences, nearly 35% seen once. The rearrangement joins TRBV7-2 to TRBJ2-4; D gene uncertain. Sequenced here: cultured PBMCs, sampled from culture after CMV antigen stimulation. This clonotype was sampled from a human donor in good health (CMV status not recorded). Some clones in this sample may be carry-over from other donors' samples. CDR3 nucleotides: TGTGCCAGCAGCCATGCCGAAAACATTCAGTACTTC. This translates into CASSHAENIQYF.